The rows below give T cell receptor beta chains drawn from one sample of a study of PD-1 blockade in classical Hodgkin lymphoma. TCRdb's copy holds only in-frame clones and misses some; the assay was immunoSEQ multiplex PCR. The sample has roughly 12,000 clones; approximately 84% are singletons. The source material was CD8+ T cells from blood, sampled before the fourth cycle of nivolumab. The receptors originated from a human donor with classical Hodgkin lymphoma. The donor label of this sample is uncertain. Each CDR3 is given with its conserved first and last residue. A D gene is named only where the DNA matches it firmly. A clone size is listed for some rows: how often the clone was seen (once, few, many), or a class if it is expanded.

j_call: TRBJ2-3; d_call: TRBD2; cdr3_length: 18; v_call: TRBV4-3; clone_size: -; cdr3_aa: CASSQGPLAGVWPDTQYF; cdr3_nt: TGCGCCAGCAGCCAAGGGCCGCTAGCGGGAGTGTGGCCAGATACGCAGTATTTT
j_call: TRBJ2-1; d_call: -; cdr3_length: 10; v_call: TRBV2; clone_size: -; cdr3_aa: CASTELEQFF; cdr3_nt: TGTGCCAGCACGGAGCTGGAGCAGTTCTTC
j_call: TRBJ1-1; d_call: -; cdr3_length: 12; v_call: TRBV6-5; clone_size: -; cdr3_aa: CASSYPDEEAFF; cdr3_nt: TGTGCCAGCAGTTACCCGGATGAGGAAGCTTTCTTT
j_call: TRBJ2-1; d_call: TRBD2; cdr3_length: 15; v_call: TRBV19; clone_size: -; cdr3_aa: CASRSSGRASNEQFF; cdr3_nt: TGTGCCAGTAGGTCTAGCGGGAGGGCCTCCAATGAGCAGTTCTTC
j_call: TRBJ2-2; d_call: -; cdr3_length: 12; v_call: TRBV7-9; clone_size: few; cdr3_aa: CASSYNTGELFF; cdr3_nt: TGTGCCAGCAGCTATAACACCGGGGAGCTGTTTTTT
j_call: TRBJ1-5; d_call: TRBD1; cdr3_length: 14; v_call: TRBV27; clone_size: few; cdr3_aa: CASSPQGGGQPQHF; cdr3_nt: TGTGCCAGCAGCCCACAGGGGGGAGGTCAGCCCCAGCATTTT
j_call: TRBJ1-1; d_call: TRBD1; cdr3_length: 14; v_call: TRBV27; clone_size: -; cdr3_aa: CASSSGQGTTEAFF; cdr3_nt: TGTGCCAGCAGTTCGGGACAGGGGACCACTGAAGCTTTCTTT
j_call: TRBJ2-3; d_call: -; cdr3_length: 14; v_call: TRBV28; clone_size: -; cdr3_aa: CASKSWGATDTQYF; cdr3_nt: TGTGCCAGCAAATCGTGGGGGGCCACAGATACGCAGTATTTT
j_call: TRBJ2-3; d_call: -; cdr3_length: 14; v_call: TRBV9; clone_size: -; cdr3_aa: CASSVGVGTDTQYF; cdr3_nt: TGTGCCAGCAGCGTAGGGGTAGGCACAGATACGCAGTATTTT
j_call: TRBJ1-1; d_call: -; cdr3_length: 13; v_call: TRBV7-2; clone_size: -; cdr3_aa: CASSPWTNTEAFF; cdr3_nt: TGTGCCAGCAGCCCATGGACGAACACTGAAGCTTTCTTT
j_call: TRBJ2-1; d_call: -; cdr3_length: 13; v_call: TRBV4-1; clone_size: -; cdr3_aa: CASSQGGENEQFF; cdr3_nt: TGCGCCAGCAGCCAAGGTGGAGAGAATGAGCAGTTCTTC
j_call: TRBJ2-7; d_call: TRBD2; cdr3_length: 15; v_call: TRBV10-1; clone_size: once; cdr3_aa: CASRKSGSTSYEQYF; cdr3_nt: TGCGCCAGTAGAAAAAGCGGGAGTACGTCCTACGAGCAGTACTTC
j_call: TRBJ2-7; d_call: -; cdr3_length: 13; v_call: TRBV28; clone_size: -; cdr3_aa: CASSFASSYEQYF; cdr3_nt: TGTGCCAGCAGTTTTGCGAGCTCCTACGAGCAGTACTTC
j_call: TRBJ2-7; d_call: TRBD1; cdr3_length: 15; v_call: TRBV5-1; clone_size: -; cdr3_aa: CASSPGGQVTYEQYF; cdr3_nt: TGCGCCAGCAGCCCGGGCGGACAGGTAACCTACGAGCAGTACTTC
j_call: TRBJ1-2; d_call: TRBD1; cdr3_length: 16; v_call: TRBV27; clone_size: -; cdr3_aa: CASSSGTGLYNYGYTF; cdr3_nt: TGTGCCAGCAGTTCCGGGACAGGGTTGTATAACTATGGCTACACCTTC
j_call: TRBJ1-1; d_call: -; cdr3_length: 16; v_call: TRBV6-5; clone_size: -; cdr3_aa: CASSYSIEPMNTEAFF; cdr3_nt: TGTGCCAGCAGTTACTCGATTGAGCCAATGAACACTGAAGCTTTCTTT
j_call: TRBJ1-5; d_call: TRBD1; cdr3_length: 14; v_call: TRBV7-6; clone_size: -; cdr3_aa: CASSLTGWGQPQHF; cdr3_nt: TGTGCCAGCAGCTTGACAGGGTGGGGTCAGCCCCAGCATTTT
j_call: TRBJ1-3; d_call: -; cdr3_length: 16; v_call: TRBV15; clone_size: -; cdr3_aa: CATSDEEHFDGNTIYF; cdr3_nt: TGTGCCACCAGCGACGAGGAACACTTCGACGGAAACACCATATATTTT
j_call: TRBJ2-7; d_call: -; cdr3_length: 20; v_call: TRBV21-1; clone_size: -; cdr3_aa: CASSAPRTGFKRGTYYEQYF; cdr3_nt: TGTGCCAGCAGCGCCCCCCGGACAGGGTTTAAGCGGGGGACTTACTACGAGCAGTACTTC
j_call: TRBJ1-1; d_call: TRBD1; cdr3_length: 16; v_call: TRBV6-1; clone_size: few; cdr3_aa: CASSDHLGTGGTEAFF; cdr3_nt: TGTGCCAGCAGTGATCACCTCGGGACAGGGGGGACTGAAGCTTTCTTT